What follows describes a single T cell receptor (beta chain). Its antigen is still unknown. Other DNA sequences in this sample translate to the same CDR3. TCRB transcripts that were expressed got sequenced, as all of the isolated RNA had been reverse transcribed. Here immunoSEQ multiplex PCR was the method, and the copy in TCRdb shows in-frame clones only, minus some. The sample consists of about 260,000 clones, over 65% of them appearing once. V gave up 4 bases and J gave up 5 bases, with 5 bases separating them. Germline V gene data show CDR1 as SQVTM and CDR2 as ANQGSEA. The CDR3 is 10 residues long. These data come from a study of beta chain features in type 1 diabetes. Study details: Age and gender were similar between patients and healthy donors, as were cell yields.

Study-level points and caveats: Lower insertion and higher deletion counts appeared at VDJ junctions in type 1 diabetes patients.

The chain is built from TRBV29-1 and TRBJ1-1, with D unresolved. The sequence was collected from a man in his thirties or forties in good health. The sample comprised naive CD4+ T cells from blood. The DNA for the CDR3 is TGCAGCGTTGTGGGGACTGAAGCTTTCTTT. Translating gives CSVVGTEAFF.